The clone carrying this TCR beta chain turned up a few times. Its antigen is as yet unknown. Each patient relapsed following autologous stem cell transplantation, and prior brentuximab vedotin exposure differed. Patients had relapsed/refractory classical Hodgkin lymphoma with complete response, partial response or progressive disease as best response. The sample originates from a study of PD-1 blockade in classical Hodgkin lymphoma. Study context: Patients were administered nivolumab (3 mg/kg intravenously) every 2 weeks. General study findings and limits: When set against healthy donors, newly diagnosed patients were reported to show lower baseline TCR diversity. Undefined causes, possibly disease activity or prior therapy, underlie the repertoire differences.

V gave up 3 bases and J gave up 5 bases; unmatched junction bases: 5. This CDR3 has 15 amino acids. From germline, CDR1 is ENHRY and CDR2 SYGVKD. Generated by immunoSEQ multiplex PCR, the TCRdb table keeps only in-frame clones and is missing some. The top ten clones hold 10% of a sample with 8,500 to 14,000 clones, 70% to 85% of them seen once. V is TRBV10-3 and J is TRBJ1-5; 9 bases map to TRBD1. Sequenced material: peripheral blood mononuclear cells (PBMCs), taken at baseline. This TCR was sampled from a human donor with classical Hodgkin lymphoma. The CDR3 nucleotides are TGTGCCATCAGTGATCTCGGGACAGGGTATCAGCCCCAGCATTTT. Its translation: CAISDLGTGYQPQHF.